The 26 T cell receptor beta chains listed next were all sequenced from one sample in a study of kidney transplant recipient with SARS-CoV-2 infection. TCRdb called the reads again in MiXCR, with one record for every CDR3 protein. The repertoire has 250,000 or so distinct CDR3 sequences, about 30% of them found once; the top ten carry nearly 7.5%. The sequencing used a blood sample, collected at baseline and on day 111 from a kidney transplant recipient. The receptors were sampled from a young adult male patient who had COVID-19 and was a kidney transplant recipient. These T cells may partly come from the graft donor.

This clonotype was seen repeatedly, ten times or more. The J gene is TRBJ1-2, the V gene TRBV19, with a possible D match to TRBD1 (6 bases). This CDR3 has 17 amino acids. V shed 4 bases and J shed 4 bases, with 22 bases lying between them. Germline V CDR1 and CDR2: LNHDA, SQIVND (reference sequence). The CDR3 DNA reads TGTGCCAGTAGTAGAATTGGGACAAATCGAAAGACCTATGGCTACACCTTC. It yields the protein CASSRIGTNRKTYGYTF.

This clonotype was detected many times. CDR3 in DNA: TGTGCCAGCTCACCTCTAAGGGATGGCACTGAAGCTTTCTTT. It is translated as CASSPLRDGTEAFF. The chain links TRBV18 to TRBJ1-1; D remains ambiguous. This CDR3 contains 14 residues. V was cut by 3 bases and J by 4 bases, with 12 bases left in between. Per the germline V gene, CDR1 is KGHSH and CDR2 is LQKENI. The complete variable domain, with remaining parts taken from reference TRBV18 and TRBJ1-1, reads NAGVMQNPRHLVRRRGQEARLRCSPMKGHSHVYWYRQLPEEGLKFMVYLQKENIIDESGMPKERFSAEFPKEGPSILRIQQVVRGDSAAYFCASSPLRDGTEAFFGQGTRLTVV.

This clonotype appeared many times. V and J are TRBV27 and TRBJ2-1, with TRBD1 matching over 8 bases. The V gene end was trimmed by 5 bases and the J gene end by 4 bases; junction bases not matched to a gene: 4. CDR3 size: 14 residues. Germline V CDR1 and CDR2: MNHEY, SMNVEV (reference sequence). The CDR3 DNA sequence: TGTGCCAGCAGTACCCGGACAGGGTACAATGAGCAGTTCTTC. Translation: CASSTRTGYNEQFF.

The chain links TRBV5-1 to TRBJ2-5; 8 positions agree with TRBD2. Germline values: CDR1 SGHRS, CDR2 YFSETQ. This CDR3 has 17 residues. Losses at the gene ends were 0 bases for V and 5 bases for J; bases not matched to a gene: 12. The CDR3 is CASSLAPRAGVGETQYF. CDR3 nucleotide sequence: TGCGCCAGCAGCTTGGCCCCAAGAGCGGGAGTGGGGGAGACCCAGTACTTC. The variable domain in full, completed from reference TRBV5-1 and TRBJ2-5, reads KAGVTQTPRYLIKTRGQQVTLSCSPISGHRSVSWYQQTPGQGLQFLFEYFSETQRNKGNFPGRFSGRQFSNSRSEMNVSTLELGDSALYLCASSLAPRAGVGETQYFGPGTRLLVL.

This clonotype was seen once. At one end the junction does not follow the germline gene, possibly because of a read error. The chain employs TRBV20-1 and TRBJ2-2, with 7 nucleotides matching TRBD1. This CDR3 is built from 14 residues. Germline assignment: CDR1 DFQATT and CDR2 SNEGSKA (reference sequence). The DNA for the CDR3 is TGCGGTGCTAAACCGGGACAGAACACCGGGGAGCTGATTTTT. It codes for CGAKPGQNTGELIF.

About this clonotype: A read error is possible here, since a much larger clone lies one base away. The chain employs TRBV10-3 and TRBJ2-2; weak D call: TRBD1 (5 bases). V was pared by 5 bases and J by 0 bases, with 10 bases between. This CDR3 contains 15 residues. Germline V gives CDR1 ENHRY, CDR2 SYGVKD. CDR3 region: CAISWGNANTGELFF. The CDR3 coding sequence is TGTGCCATCAGTTGGGGCAACGCGAACACCGGGGAGCTGTTTTTT.

Of note for this clonotype: A much bigger clone sits one base away, suggesting this may be a read error. The genes are TRBV19 and TRBJ2-7; 7 bases align to TRBD2. The CDR3 is 15 amino acids. Germline V CDR1 and CDR2: LNHDA, SQIVND (reference sequence). The CDR3 protein is CASSPGPGLSYERYF. CDR3 nucleotides: TGTGCCAGTAGTCCTGGGCCGGGACTATCGTACGAGCGGTACTTC.

On this clonotype itself: With a much larger clone just one base away, this may be a read error. This chain connects TRBV2 to TRBJ1-1, with D possibly TRBD1 on 6 matching bases. Germline values: CDR1 SNHLY, CDR2 FYNNEI. The germline V and J ends were trimmed by 6 bases and 2 bases, with 19 bases remaining between them. CDR3 length: 16 residues. CDR3 bases: TGTGCCAGCAGCTACCAAAGACAGGCAATCAACACTGAAGCTTTCTTT. As protein: CASSYQRQAINTEAFF.

As for this clonotype: This could be a read error, since a much larger clone is one nucleotide away. The V gene is TRBV4-1, the J gene TRBJ2-3; tentative D call: TRBD2 (5 bases). V gave up 4 bases and J gave up 11 bases, with 19 bases separating them. Germline CDR1 reads MGHRA; CDR2 reads YSYEKL. This CDR3 has 14 amino acids. CDR3 coding DNA: TGCGCCAGCAGCCGTGTCGCACTGAGGGTGGAGCAGTATTTT. The encoded protein is CASSRVALRVEQYF.

This clonotype was seen many times. The rearrangement joins TRBV20-1 to TRBJ2-2; D uncertain. V was clipped by 0 bases and J by 0 bases, with 11 bases between them. The CDR3 contains 16 residues. Per the germline V gene, CDR1 is DFQATT and CDR2 is SNEGSKA (reference sequence). The CDR3 bases are TGCAGTGCTAGAGACAACAGCAAGTCGAACACCGGGGAGCTGTTTTTT. Protein: CSARDNSKSNTGELFF.

Only a few counts were recorded for this clonotype. This rearrangement joins TRBV7-2 to TRBJ2-1; D is possibly TRBD2 (5 bases). Germline lookup yields CDR1 SGHTA and CDR2 FQGNSA. V was clipped by 5 bases and J by 4 bases, with 15 bases between them. There are 15 residues in the CDR3. The CDR3 spells CASSQLRGTYNEQFF. CDR3 coding DNA: TGTGCCAGCAGCCAACTCCGGGGAACTTACAATGAGCAGTTCTTC.

This clonotype has a count of ten or more. The V gene is TRBV18, the J gene TRBJ2-7; no definite D call. The germline CDR1 and CDR2 sequences are KGHSH and LQKENI. The CDR3 runs 13 residues. Trimming took 1 base from V and 6 from J, leaving 10 bases between them. CDR3: CASSPRAVVEQYF. CDR3 nucleotides: TGTGCCAGCTCACCACGGGCCGTGGTCGAGCAGTACTTC. Drawing the rest from reference TRBV18 and TRBJ2-7, the complete variable domain is NAGVMQNPRHLVRRRGQEARLRCSPMKGHSHVYWYRQLPEEGLKFMVYLQKENIIDESGMPKERFSAEFPKEGPSILRIQQVVRGDSAAYFCASSPRAVVEQYFGPGTRLTVT.

This clonotype was counted at least ten times. The chain employs TRBV12-3 or TRBV12-4 and TRBJ1-3, with D unclear. The CDR3 sequence is 14 residues long. Deletions cut 11 bases from V and 0 bases from J, with 14 bases between. CDR3 amino acids: CASRIYSSGNTIYF. The CDR3 nucleotides are TGTGCCTCACGGATATATAGCTCTGGAAACACCATATATTTT.

As regards this clonotype: One base away lies a much larger clone, so this may be a sequencing read error. This chain connects TRBV12-3 or TRBV12-4 to TRBJ1-2; D gene uncertain. The CDR3 has 17 residues. The CDR3 sequence is CASSVSPSFRKTYGYIF. CDR3 DNA sequence: TGTGCCAGCAGTGTATCGCCCAGCTTCCGAAAGACCTATGGCTACATCTTC.

This clonotype showed up just a few times. The V call is TRBV8-2, the J call TRBJ2-6; the D call TRBD1 from the table was never checked on the DNA. TRBV8-2 counts as a pseudogene. The length of the CDR3 is 17 residues. In DNA, the CDR3 is TGTGGCAATAACCACAGGATAACACAAAGTCGGGCCAACGTCCTGACTTTC. The encoded protein is CGNNHRITQSRANVLTF.

This clonotype was picked up many times. The chain has TRBV20-1 and TRBJ2-7; 7 positions match TRBD2. Per the germline V gene, CDR1 is DFQATT and CDR2 is SNEGSKA (reference sequence). V was pared by 2 bases and J by 0 bases, with 4 bases of the junction left unmatched. There are 14 residues in the CDR3. The CDR3 region has the DNA TGCAGTGCTAGACGGCTAGCGGACTCCTACGAGCAGTACTTC. Its protein is CSARRLADSYEQYF.

This clonotype was counted once. A much larger clone is a single base away; this may be a read error. V and J are TRBV6-5 and TRBJ2-2; the D is unclear. The length of the CDR3 is 14 residues. Per the germline V gene, CDR1 is MNHEY and CDR2 is SVGAGI. This chain's CDR3 is CTSSAPRDTGELFF. The DNA of the CDR3 is TGTACCAGCAGTGCTCCTCGGGACACCGGGGAGCTGTTTTTT.

This clonotype was recorded at least ten times. J is TRBJ1-1 and V is TRBV6-6, with D uncertain. Trimming cost V 5 bases and J 2 bases, with 12 bases left between them. The CDR3 is 14 amino acids. Germline V lookup: CDR1 MNHNY, CDR2 SVGAGI (reference sequence). The CDR3 DNA follows: TGTGCCAGCAGTGTCCGATTCATTAACACTGAAGCTTTCTTT. Its protein is CASSVRFINTEAFF.

This clonotype has a count of ten or more. V gene TRBV3-1 combines with J gene TRBJ1-2; no definite D call. V lost 5 bases, J lost 4 bases, and 23 bases lay in between. CDR3 length: 17 residues. The germline V gene encodes CDR1 LGHDT and CDR2 YNNKEL (reference sequence). The DNA for the CDR3 is TGTGCCAGCAGCTATGTCGGCACCCTTCGAAAGACCTATGGCTACACCTTC. This translates into CASSYVGTLRKTYGYTF.

The chain combines TRBV15 with TRBJ2-5; unclear D gene. From germline, CDR1 is LNHNV and CDR2 YYDKDF (reference sequence). Trimming cost V 1 base and J 0 bases, with 9 bases left between them. The CDR3 has 15 amino acids. The CDR3 sequence: CATSRVGRYQETQYF. In DNA, the CDR3 is TGTGCCACCAGCAGAGTCGGCAGGTACCAAGAGACCCAGTACTTC.

In regard to this clonotype: A much more abundant neighbour one base away suggests this may be a read error. This rearrangement joins TRBV2 to TRBJ1-1; D is perhaps TRBD1 (5 bases). The CDR3 has 16 amino acids. The germline V gene encodes CDR1 SNHLY and CDR2 FYNNEI. The CDR3 sequence is CARSESVGDLNTEAFF. The CDR3 DNA follows: TGTGCCCGCAGTGAGAGTGTCGGGGACCTGAACACTGAAGCTTTCTTT.

In its sample, this clonotype was seen many times. This chain uses TRBV10-3 with TRBJ1-5, with D unresolved. Germline V gene sequence: CDR1 ENHRY, CDR2 SYGVKD. CDR3 length: 13 residues. V was shortened by 7 bases and J by 8 bases, with 15 bases between the two germline ends. The CDR3 loop is CAIIDGAIKPQHF. The CDR3 DNA reads as TGTGCCATCATAGACGGAGCGATCAAGCCCCAGCATTTT.

A word on this clonotype: Just one base apart from a much larger clone, this may be a read error. This chain joins TRBV2 and TRBJ1-3; 8 positions match TRBD1. This CDR3 is 12 amino acids long. From germline, CDR1 is SNHLY and CDR2 FYNNEI. CDR3 sequence: CTSGDRGNTIYF. The CDR3 DNA sequence: TGTACCAGCGGGGACAGGGGAAACACCATATATTTT. The variable domain in full, completed from reference TRBV2 and TRBJ1-3, reads EPEVTQTPSHQVTQMGQEVILRCVPISNHLYFYWYRQILGQKVEFLVSFYNNEISEKSEIFDDQFSVERPDGSNFTLKIRSTKLEDSAMYFCTSGDRGNTIYFGEGSWLTVV.

This clonotype was seen many times. This CDR3 reads CASTSTFYGYTF. CDR3 coding DNA: TGTGCCAGCACCTCGACATTCTATGGCTACACCTTC. The rearrangement joins TRBV28 to TRBJ1-2, with unresolved D. The ends were cut back, 7 bases at V and 4 bases at J, with 10 bases in the middle. Germline CDR1 and CDR2: MDHEN and SYDVKM. The CDR3 loop spans 12 amino acids.

At least ten counts were recorded for this clonotype. The J gene is TRBJ1-3, the V gene TRBV5-3; D gene unclear. TRBV5-3 is recorded as an ORF, its role being uncertain. This CDR3 is 14 amino acids long. Trimming pared 4 bases from V and 4 bases from J, leaving 12 bases between. CDR3 region: CARSNRSLGNTIYF. The CDR3 region has the DNA TGTGCCAGAAGCAATCGGAGTTTAGGAAACACCATATATTTT.

This clonotype was counted at least ten times. The DNA is left out, because the CDR3 cannot be placed on it with certainty; the CDR3 is given as TCRdb lists it. The rearrangement links TRBV6-2 or TRBV6-3 to TRBJ1-2. Ends included, the CDR3 has 17 residues. CDR1 is MNHEY, CDR2 SVGEGT, per germline. The CDR3 sequence is CASSIYLCIGKTYGYTF.